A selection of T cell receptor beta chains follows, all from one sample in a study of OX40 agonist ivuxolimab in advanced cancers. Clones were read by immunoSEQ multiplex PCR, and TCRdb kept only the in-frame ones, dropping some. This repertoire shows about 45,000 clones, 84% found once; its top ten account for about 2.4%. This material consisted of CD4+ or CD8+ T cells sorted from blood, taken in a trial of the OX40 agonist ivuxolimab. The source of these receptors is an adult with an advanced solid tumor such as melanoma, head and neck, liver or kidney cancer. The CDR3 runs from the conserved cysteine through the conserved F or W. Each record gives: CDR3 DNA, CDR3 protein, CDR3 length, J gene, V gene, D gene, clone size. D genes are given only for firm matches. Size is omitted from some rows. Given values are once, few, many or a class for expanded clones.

TGTGCCAGCAGCTTGGGAATCTACGAGCAGTACTTC,CASSLGIYEQYF,12,TRBJ2-7,TRBV5-6,.,.
TGCAGCGCCTCAGGGGCGGGGACTAGGACCTACGAGCAGTACTTC,CSASGAGTRTYEQYF,15,TRBJ2-7,TRBV29-1,TRBD2,.
TGTGCCAGCAGACGGACAGGGACGTCAGCTACTGAAGCTTTCTTT,CASRRTGTSATEAFF,15,TRBJ1-1,TRBV6-5,TRBD1,few
TGTGCCAGCAGTGGGCGGACAGGGAGTACCACAGATACGCAGTATTTT,CASSGRTGSTTDTQYF,16,TRBJ2-3,TRBV7-8,TRBD1,.
TGTGCCAGCAGCTTCTACAGGGGGCGGGAGGGCCACGAGCAGTACTTC,CASSFYRGREGHEQYF,16,TRBJ2-7,TRBV5-6,.,few
TGTGCCAGCAGCTTAGTGGGGGGGCATAGCAATCAGCCCCAGCATTTT,CASSLVGGHSNQPQHF,16,TRBJ1-5,TRBV7-3,.,.
TGCGCCAGCAGCCAAGGAGAGAGACTAGCTGTAGATACGCAGTATTTT,CASSQGERLAVDTQYF,16,TRBJ2-3,TRBV4-3,TRBD2,once
TGTGCCAGCAGCCCTAAGGGGGGGCCGGGACACCACTCCTACGAGCAGTACTTC,CASSPKGGPGHHSYEQYF,18,TRBJ2-7,TRBV7-9,.,.
TGTGCCATCAGTGGGGTGTCCGGGGAGCTGTTTTTT,CAISGVSGELFF,12,TRBJ2-2,TRBV10-3,.,.
TGTGCCAGCACCAGAACCCCGGGACAGAACTATGGCTACACCTTC,CASTRTPGQNYGYTF,15,TRBJ1-2,TRBV6-5,TRBD1,few
TGTGCCAGTAGTATAGGACAGGGGATGTACGAGCAGTACTTC,CASSIGQGMYEQYF,14,TRBJ2-7,TRBV19,TRBD1,.
TGTGCCAGCAGCTGGGACAGACGCATGAACACTGAAGCTTTCTTT,CASSWDRRMNTEAFF,15,TRBJ1-1,TRBV5-8,TRBD1,.
TGTGCCAGCAGCCCATATAGGCAAAATCAGCCCCAGCATTTT,CASSPYRQNQPQHF,14,TRBJ1-5,TRBV6-6,.,few
TGCGCCAGCAGTGTGACTAGTGGGGTCGGCGAGCAGTACTTC,CASSVTSGVGEQYF,14,TRBJ2-7,TRBV10-2,.,few
TGCGCCAGCAGGCCGGGACAGGGACATGAAAAACTGTTTTTT,CASRPGQGHEKLFF,14,TRBJ1-4,TRBV5-1,TRBD1,once
TGTGCCAGCAGCCGATCCAGACCGCTCGGTTATGGCTACACCTTC,CASSRSRPLGYGYTF,15,TRBJ1-2,TRBV5-6,.,once
TGTGCCAGCAGCCGGACAGGGGGCGGCACTGAAGCTTTCTTT,CASSRTGGGTEAFF,14,TRBJ1-1,TRBV6-6,TRBD1,.
TGTGCCAGCAGCTTATGGTCTGTGAGGGTTTACGAGAACACTGAAGCTTTCTTT,CASSLWSVRVYENTEAFF,18,TRBJ1-1,TRBV7-2,.,.
TGCAGCGTGGCAGGGGGCGCGTTGGAAGCTTTCTTT,CSVAGGALEAFF,12,TRBJ1-1,TRBV29-1,TRBD1,.
TGTGCCAGCAGCATGCCAGGGTTTACTGAAGCTTTCTTT,CASSMPGFTEAFF,13,TRBJ1-1,TRBV14,.,once
TGCGCCAGCAGCTCTAGGGAGCGCTGGAATGAGCAGTTCTTC,CASSSRERWNEQFF,14,TRBJ2-1,TRBV5-1,.,few
TGTGCCAGCAGCTTTAATCAGGGTCGTGGGGCCAACGTCCTGACTTTC,CASSFNQGRGANVLTF,16,TRBJ2-6,TRBV7-9,.,.
TGCGCCAGCAGCCAAGACCGGGACAGCCTATCACCCCTCCACTTT,CASSQDRDSLSPLHF,15,TRBJ1-6,TRBV4-3,TRBD1,.
TGCGCCAGCAGCCTCGCGGGGGTAGCGGACTCCTACGAGCAGTACTTC,CASSLAGVADSYEQYF,16,TRBJ2-7,TRBV4-1,TRBD2,.
TGTGCCAGTACCCATTGTACGGGACAGGATGGAAACACCATATATTTT,CASTHCTGQDGNTIYF,16,TRBJ1-3,TRBV19,TRBD1,.
TGTGCCAGCAGCGTAGGGACAGGGAGAGGCTACACCTTC,CASSVGTGRGYTF,13,TRBJ1-2,TRBV9,TRBD1,.